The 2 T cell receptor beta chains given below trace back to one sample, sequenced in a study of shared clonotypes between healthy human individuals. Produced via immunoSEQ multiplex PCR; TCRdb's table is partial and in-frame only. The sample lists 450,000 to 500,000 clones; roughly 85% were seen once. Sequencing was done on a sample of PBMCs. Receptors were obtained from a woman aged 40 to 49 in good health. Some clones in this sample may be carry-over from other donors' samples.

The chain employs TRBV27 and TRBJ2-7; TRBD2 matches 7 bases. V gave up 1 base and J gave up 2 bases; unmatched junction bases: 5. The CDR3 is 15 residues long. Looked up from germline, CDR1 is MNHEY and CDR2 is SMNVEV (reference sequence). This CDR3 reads CASSLFAGDPYEQYF. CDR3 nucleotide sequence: TGTGCCAGCAGTTTATTTGCGGGAGACCCCTACGAGCAGTACTTC.

CDR3 sequence: CASSWREGPRSEQYF. The CDR3 nucleotides read TGTGCCAGCAGTTGGCGGGAGGGCCCCAGAAGCGAGCAGTACTTC. The chain combines TRBV27 with TRBJ2-7, with 9 bases matching TRBD2. J was trimmed by 6 bases and V by 4 bases; bases with no gene match: 10. The CDR3 loop spans 15 amino acids. Germline-derived CDR1 and CDR2 are MNHEY and SMNVEV (reference sequence).